These T cell receptor beta chains were read from a single sample in a study of radiation and T cells in renal cell carcinoma. TCRdb's copy holds only in-frame clones and misses some; the assay was immunoSEQ multiplex PCR. The sample lists over 120,000 clones; approximately 86% were seen once. Sample: blood, taken from a patient whose treatment included radiotherapy and nephrectomy. The receptors were sampled from a woman aged 50 to 60 with renal cell carcinoma. Each CDR3 is given with its conserved first and last residue. Fields, in order: CDR3 DNA, CDR3 protein, clone size, V gene, D gene, J gene. The D gene is left open where the match is weak. Clone size, where shown, is once, few, many, or a class for clones that have expanded.

CDR3 DNA: TGTGCCTGGAGTTCATATGTGCGGAACACTGAAGCTTTCTTT; CDR3 protein: CAWSSYVRNTEAFF; clone size: .; V gene: TRBV30; D gene: .; J gene: TRBJ1-1
CDR3 DNA: TGTGCCAGTAGTACAGGGAATTACAATGAGCAGTTCTTC; CDR3 protein: CASSTGNYNEQFF; clone size: .; V gene: TRBV19; D gene: .; J gene: TRBJ2-1
CDR3 DNA: TGTGCCAGCAGCTTAGTAAGGTCAGGGGCAGTGGATGGCTACACCTTC; CDR3 protein: CASSLVRSGAVDGYTF; clone size: .; V gene: TRBV7-2; D gene: .; J gene: TRBJ1-2
CDR3 DNA: TGTGCCAGCAGTCCGGGGACATCTAGCACAGATACGCAGTATTTT; CDR3 protein: CASSPGTSSTDTQYF; clone size: .; V gene: TRBV27; D gene: .; J gene: TRBJ2-3
CDR3 DNA: TGTGCCAGCAGCCTACTCTCCACCCCCGTGGGCGGTGAGCAGTTCTTC; CDR3 protein: CASSLLSTPVGGEQFF; clone size: .; V gene: TRBV7-2; D gene: .; J gene: TRBJ2-1
CDR3 DNA: TGTGCCAGCCCTATACCGTTCTATGGCTACACCTTC; CDR3 protein: CASPIPFYGYTF; clone size: .; V gene: TRBV6-5; D gene: .; J gene: TRBJ1-2
CDR3 DNA: TGTGCCAGCAGACCGGGGGGACAGGGAACAGATACGCAGTATTTT; CDR3 protein: CASRPGGQGTDTQYF; clone size: .; V gene: TRBV28; D gene: TRBD1; J gene: TRBJ2-3
CDR3 DNA: TGTGCCAGCAGCCCCGGGACGGACTCCTACGAGCAGTACTTC; CDR3 protein: CASSPGTDSYEQYF; clone size: .; V gene: TRBV5-8; D gene: .; J gene: TRBJ2-7
CDR3 DNA: TGTGCCAGCAGCCCCCCCCGGGGTGGGAATCCTACTACAGATACGCAGTATTTT; CDR3 protein: CASSPPRGGNPTTDTQYF; clone size: .; V gene: TRBV21-1; D gene: .; J gene: TRBJ2-3
CDR3 DNA: TGCGCCAGCAGCCCGAGCACAGATACGCAGTATTTT; CDR3 protein: CASSPSTDTQYF; clone size: .; V gene: TRBV5-1; D gene: .; J gene: TRBJ2-3
CDR3 DNA: TGTGCCAGACAAACGGGGGGTGGGAACACTGAAGCTTTCTTT; CDR3 protein: CARQTGGGNTEAFF; clone size: .; V gene: TRBV21-1; D gene: .; J gene: TRBJ1-1
CDR3 DNA: TGTGCAAGTCGCTTCGTGTTCGGGACTAGCAAATACAATGAGCAGTTCTTC; CDR3 protein: CASRFVFGTSKYNEQFF; clone size: .; V gene: TRBV12-2; D gene: .; J gene: TRBJ2-1
CDR3 DNA: TGTGCCAGCAGCCCCTTCGGCACAGATACGCAGTATTTT; CDR3 protein: CASSPFGTDTQYF; clone size: .; V gene: TRBV5-4; D gene: .; J gene: TRBJ2-3
CDR3 DNA: TGCGCCAGCAGCCAAGCACTGCCAGGGGGGAAGGAGACCCAGTACTTC; CDR3 protein: CASSQALPGGKETQYF; clone size: once; V gene: TRBV4-3; D gene: .; J gene: TRBJ2-5
CDR3 DNA: TGTGCCAGCAGCTTGATGCTTTTGTTTGCTGGAGCCAGGGGGGAAGACCAGTACTTC; CDR3 protein: CASSLMLLFAGARGEDQYF; clone size: .; V gene: TRBV5-6; D gene: .; J gene: TRBJ2-5
CDR3 DNA: TGTGCCAGCAGCGTCGGGACCAATAACAATGAGCAGTTCTTC; CDR3 protein: CASSVGTNNNEQFF; clone size: .; V gene: TRBV9; D gene: .; J gene: TRBJ2-1
CDR3 DNA: TGCGCCAGCAGCCAAGTGCCCGGCGGGAGGGCTGGAAACGAGCAGTACTTC; CDR3 protein: CASSQVPGGRAGNEQYF; clone size: .; V gene: TRBV4-3; D gene: TRBD2; J gene: TRBJ2-7
CDR3 DNA: TGTGCCAGCAATCATCCCACTGTGATAGCGGGAAGCACAGATACGCAGTATTTT; CDR3 protein: CASNHPTVIAGSTDTQYF; clone size: .; V gene: TRBV2; D gene: TRBD2; J gene: TRBJ2-3
CDR3 DNA: TGTGCCAGCAGTTTATCTCATGCGGGGCAGCCCCAGCATTTT; CDR3 protein: CASSLSHAGQPQHF; clone size: .; V gene: TRBV28; D gene: .; J gene: TRBJ1-5
CDR3 DNA: TGCGCCAGCAGTGAGTCGCAGGGGCCGTCACCCCTCCACTTT; CDR3 protein: CASSESQGPSPLHF; clone size: few; V gene: TRBV10-2; D gene: .; J gene: TRBJ1-6
CDR3 DNA: TGTGCCAGCAGCGTTACGGTTGCCGGGGAGCTGTTTTTT; CDR3 protein: CASSVTVAGELFF; clone size: .; V gene: TRBV6-5; D gene: .; J gene: TRBJ2-2
CDR3 DNA: TGTGCCTGGGCCCCCCGATCGGGGCGTCAGTACTTC; CDR3 protein: CAWAPRSGRQYF; clone size: .; V gene: TRBV30; D gene: .; J gene: TRBJ2-4
CDR3 DNA: TGTGCTAGCAGCTTAGAGACTCCTACAGGGGGCAGGCAGCCCCAGCATTTT; CDR3 protein: CASSLETPTGGRQPQHF; clone size: .; V gene: TRBV7-7; D gene: TRBD1; J gene: TRBJ1-5
CDR3 DNA: TGCGCCAGCAGCCGGGACAGAAACACTGAAGCTTTCTTT; CDR3 protein: CASSRDRNTEAFF; clone size: few; V gene: TRBV10-1; D gene: TRBD1; J gene: TRBJ1-1
CDR3 DNA: TGTGCCAGCAGCCTTTACACCGTTGCCTACGAGCAGTACTTC; CDR3 protein: CASSLYTVAYEQYF; clone size: .; V gene: TRBV5-5; D gene: .; J gene: TRBJ2-7
CDR3 DNA: TGTGCCAGCAGCTTCCCCGGATCCGGGGAGCTGTTTTTT; CDR3 protein: CASSFPGSGELFF; clone size: .; V gene: TRBV11-2; D gene: .; J gene: TRBJ2-2
CDR3 DNA: TGTGCCAGCAGCTCTCGGGGGGGGCCCCAGCATTTT; CDR3 protein: CASSSRGGPQHF; clone size: .; V gene: TRBV9; D gene: .; J gene: TRBJ1-5
CDR3 DNA: TGTGCCAGCAGCTTAGAAGGGGGGGCCACTGAAGCTTTCTTT; CDR3 protein: CASSLEGGATEAFF; clone size: .; V gene: TRBV7-9; D gene: .; J gene: TRBJ1-1
CDR3 DNA: TGTGCCAGCAGCTTTCAGGGCCCCTACGAGCAGTACTTC; CDR3 protein: CASSFQGPYEQYF; clone size: .; V gene: TRBV5-5; D gene: .; J gene: TRBJ2-7
CDR3 DNA: TGTGCCAGCAGCGACGGTTACTCTGGAAACACCATATATTTT; CDR3 protein: CASSDGYSGNTIYF; clone size: .; V gene: TRBV6-5; D gene: .; J gene: TRBJ1-3
CDR3 DNA: TGTGCCAGCAGCTTACCCCCTCGGGGGGGACTTGACTATGGCTACACCTTC; CDR3 protein: CASSLPPRGGLDYGYTF; clone size: once; V gene: TRBV7-9; D gene: .; J gene: TRBJ1-2